The clone carrying this T cell receptor beta chain was seen a single time. The antigen remains undetermined. RNA was extracted from bulk tissue without any cell sorting. This non-tumor lung sample came from over 3 cm beyond the tumor edge. The sample comes from a study of tumor and adjacent non-tumor tissue in lung cancer. Regarding the study as a whole: Compared with tumor, normal lung showed significantly lower TCR diversity.

A modified ARM-PCR protocol with three rounds of nested PCR amplified TCRbeta. One entry per CDR3 protein results from TCRdb running MiXCR on the multiplex PCR reads. The sample holds about 60,000 distinct CDR3 sequences; about 56% are singletons and the top ten take about 31%. The CDR3 covers 14 residues. V was trimmed by 7 bases and J by 3 bases, leaving 16 bases between them. Germline V gene sequence: CDR1 SGHAT, CDR2 FQNNGV. This chain connects TRBV11-2 to TRBJ2-7, with a weak D call TRBD2 (5 bases). The TCR was taken from a man between 65 and 79 years old with non-small cell lung cancer. The sample consisted of distant non-tumor lung tissue. The CDR3 DNA is TGTGCCAGCATCCCTCCGGGATCTGTCTACGAGCAGTACTTC. Its translation: CASIPPGSVYEQYF.